The 4 T cell receptor beta chains presented below share a single source sample, sequenced in a study of cytomegalovirus exposure and HLA in healthy donors. The PCR ran on 60 Vbeta and 13 Jbeta primers. The table came from immunoSEQ multiplex PCR; TCRdb's copy has only in-frame clones and leaves some out. The profile shows 150,000 to 200,000 clones, approximately 83% of them singletons. Material for sequencing was PBMCs. These receptors all stem from a man aged 18-30 years in good health and CMV-seropositive.

This clone has only one observation. DNA of the CDR3: TGTGCCAGCAGCCCACCACGACAGGGGTCCTACAATGAGCAGTTCTTC. It encodes CASSPPRQGSYNEQFF. The V gene is TRBV5-4, the J gene TRBJ2-1, with 8 bases matching TRBD1. The CDR3 totals 16 residues. Germline lookup yields CDR1 SGHNT and CDR2 YYREEE (reference sequence). V lost 4 bases, J lost 1 base, and 7 bases stayed unmatched.

The genes are TRBV5-4 and TRBJ2-7, with 9 bases identical to TRBD1. The ends lost 5 bases at V and 6 bases at J; junction bases unmatched: 21. Germline V gene lookup returns CDR1 SGHNT and CDR2 YYREEE (reference sequence). The CDR3 has 18 residues. The CDR3 here is CASRYWGDRGTQMAEQYF. The CDR3 nucleotides are TGTGCCAGCAGGTATTGGGGAGACAGGGGGACTCAAATGGCCGAGCAGTACTTC.

The J gene is TRBJ2-1, the V gene TRBV7-3, with TRBD2 identical over 7 bases. With 5 bases clipped from V and 4 bases from J, the junction kept 5 bases outside the gene matches. From germline, CDR1 is SGHTA and CDR2 FQGTGA. The CDR3 is made up of 14 amino acids. The CDR3 region has the DNA TGTGCCAGCAGCCACGGGACTAAATACAATGAGCAGTTCTTC. Translating it yields CASSHGTKYNEQFF.

V gene TRBV5-1 combines with J gene TRBJ2-7; 11 bases fit TRBD2. V trimming: 4 bases; J trimming: 0 bases; junction bases outside the gene matches: 6. The CDR3 extends over 16 amino acids. Germline V gene lookup returns CDR1 SGHRS and CDR2 YFSETQ. The CDR3 coding sequence is TGCGCCAGCAGCCCGGAACTAGCGGGGGCCTCCTACGAGCAGTACTTC. Amino acids: CASSPELAGASYEQYF.